The clone carrying this T cell receptor beta chain was recorded only once. This entry is derived from a study of cytomegalovirus exposure and HLA in healthy donors. Germline CDR1 reads MNHNY; CDR2 reads SVGAGI (reference sequence). This CDR3 contains 15 residues. The V end lost 2 bases, the J end lost 2 bases, and 10 bases lay between the germline ends. Each of the donors was a healthy bone marrow donor. PCR used 60 Vbeta primers and 13 Jbeta primers. Only in-frame clones appear in the TCRdb table, and some are missing; sequencing was by immunoSEQ multiplex PCR. This table has about 140,000 clones, around 80% appearing once.

This clonotype was sampled from a man aged 45-60 years in good health and CMV-seronegative. Sequenced material: PBMCs. V and J are TRBV6-6 and TRBJ1-5; D ambiguous. CDR3 DNA: TGTGCCAGCAGTTACGACGGAGGCGGCAATCAGCCCCAGCATTTT. Protein product: CASSYDGGGNQPQHF.